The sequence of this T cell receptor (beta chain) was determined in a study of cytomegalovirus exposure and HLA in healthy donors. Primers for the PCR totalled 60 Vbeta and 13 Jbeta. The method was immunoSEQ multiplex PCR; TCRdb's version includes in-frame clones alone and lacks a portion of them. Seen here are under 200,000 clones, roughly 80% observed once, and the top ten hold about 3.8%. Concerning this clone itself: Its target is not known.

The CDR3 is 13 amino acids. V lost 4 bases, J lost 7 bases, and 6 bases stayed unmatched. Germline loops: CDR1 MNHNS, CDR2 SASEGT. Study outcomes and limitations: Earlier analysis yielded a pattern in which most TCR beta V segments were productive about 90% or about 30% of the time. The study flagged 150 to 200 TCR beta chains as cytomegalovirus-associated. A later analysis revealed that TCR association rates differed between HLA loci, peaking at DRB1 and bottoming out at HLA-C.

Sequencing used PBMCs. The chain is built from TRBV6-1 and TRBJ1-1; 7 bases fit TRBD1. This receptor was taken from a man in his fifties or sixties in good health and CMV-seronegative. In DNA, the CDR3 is TGTGCCAGCAGTGTATACAGGGGTGGTGAAGCTTTCTTT. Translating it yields CASSVYRGGEAFF.